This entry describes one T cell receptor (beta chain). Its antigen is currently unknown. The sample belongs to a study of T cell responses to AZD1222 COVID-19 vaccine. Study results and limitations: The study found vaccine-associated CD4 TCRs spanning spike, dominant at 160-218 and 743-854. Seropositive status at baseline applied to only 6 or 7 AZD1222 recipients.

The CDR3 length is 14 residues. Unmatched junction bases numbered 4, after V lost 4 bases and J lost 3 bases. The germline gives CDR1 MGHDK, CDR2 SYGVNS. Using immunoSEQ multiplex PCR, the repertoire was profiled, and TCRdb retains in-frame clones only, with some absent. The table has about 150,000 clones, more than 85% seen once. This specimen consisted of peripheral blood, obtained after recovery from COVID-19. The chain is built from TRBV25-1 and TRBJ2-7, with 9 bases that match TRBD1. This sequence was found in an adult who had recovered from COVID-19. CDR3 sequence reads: CASSGPGQGYEQYF. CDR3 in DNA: TGTGCCAGCAGTGGACCGGGACAGGGCTACGAGCAGTACTTC.